The clone carrying this TCR beta chain was counted ten times or more. Its antigen is undetermined. The V gene's germline CDR1 is MDHEN and CDR2 SYDVKM. The length of the CDR3 is 14 residues. The V segment lost 6 bases and the J segment 4 bases; nucleotides outside the gene matches: 7. These data are taken from a study of spatial heterogeneity in lung cancer. Points from the study as a whole: Counts of ubiquitous and regional expanded TCRs tracked ubiquitous and regional nonsynonymous mutations, respectively. Within tumors, counts of expanded alpha and beta TCRs tracked tumor mutation counts.

A distinct unique molecular identifier was carried by each TCR cDNA molecule. In TCRdb, the 5' RACE reads were re-called with MiXCR into one record per CDR3 protein. Of more than 9,000 distinct CDR3 sequences listed, about 8.8% are singletons. Time point of the sample: sample taken at primary tumor resection. Researchers sequenced whole RNA taken from tumor, nontumor lung or frozen PBMC without sorting. The gene calls are TRBV28 and TRBJ1-1; 8 bases line up with TRBD1. The starting material was lung tumor tissue, obtained at surgery. The receptor was isolated from a male donor with early-stage non-small cell lung cancer. CDR3 residues: CASSQQGARTEAFF. CDR3 nucleotides: TGTGCCAGCAGCCAGCAGGGGGCGCGCACTGAAGCTTTCTTT.